The next 16 T cell receptor beta chains were all read from a single sample in a study of T-cell memory formation after mild COVID-19. TCRdb reanalysed the 5' RACE reads using MiXCR and keeps one entry per CDR3 protein. The sample has under 150,000 distinct CDR3 sequences, 22% seen once. Sequencing was carried out using PBMCs or a T cell subset sorted from them (not recorded which). Source of these receptors: a man between 18 and 35 years old who had mild COVID-19 (a few samples of this study predate the infection). Cell type and time point are not known.

The chain uses TRBV7-9 and TRBJ2-1; D is uncertain. This CDR3 is 11 amino acids long. CDR1 is SEHNR and CDR2 is FQNEAQ in the germline V gene (reference sequence). With 7 bases removed from V and 6 bases from J, the gap between germline ends came to 7 bases. The CDR3, as DNA: TGTGCCAGCACCTGGGCCAATGAGCAGTTCTTC. Translation gives CASTWANEQFF.

The gene calls are TRBV6-2 or TRBV6-3 and TRBJ2-5; perhaps TRBD2 as D (6 bases). V gave up 5 bases and J gave up 5 bases, with 12 bases separating them. The CDR3 contains 13 residues. CDR1 and CDR2 from the germline V gene are MNHEY and SVGEGT. CDR3 region: CASSIGGRETQYF. In nucleotides, the CDR3 is TGTGCCAGCAGTATCGGAGGGCGGGAGACCCAGTACTTC.

The chain has TRBV4-1 and TRBJ2-1; TRBD1 might be the D (6 bases). The CDR3 covers 15 residues. The germline V and J ends were trimmed by 4 bases and 2 bases, with 12 bases remaining between them. In germline, CDR1 is MGHRA, CDR2 YSYEKL. The CDR3 region has the DNA TGCGCCAGCAGCCCCGCCAGGGGAACCTACAATGAGCAGTTCTTC. Translated, it gives CASSPARGTYNEQFF.

J is TRBJ2-5 and V is TRBV5-4; D gene uncertain. Germline CDR1 is SGHNT and CDR2 is YYREEE (reference sequence). Trimming removed 1 base from V and 7 bases from J, with 17 bases in between. The CDR3 totals 15 residues. The chain's CDR3 is CASSLSSSSSGTQYF. The CDR3 coding sequence is TGTGCCAGCAGCTTGAGTAGCAGTAGCTCGGGGACCCAGTACTTC.

This chain joins TRBV29-1 and TRBJ2-2; 10 bases fit TRBD1. Germline V gene lookup returns CDR1 SQVTM and CDR2 ANQGSEA. The CDR3 covers 14 residues. J lost 3 bases, V lost 6 bases, and 4 bases had no gene match. The CDR3 region has the DNA TGCAGCGTGGGACAGGGGATGTACACCGGGGAGCTGTTTTTT. This codes for CSVGQGMYTGELFF.

There are a few counts of this clonotype. The chain carries TRBV12-3 or TRBV12-4 and TRBJ1-4; 8 bases fit TRBD1. CDR3 size: 14 residues. Trimming at V came to 6 bases and at J to 7 bases, leaving 7 bases not matched to a gene. The CDR3 loop reads CASRLTGESEKLFF. Written as DNA, the CDR3 is TGTGCCAGCAGATTGACAGGGGAGTCTGAAAAACTGTTTTTT.

This clonotype was seen more than once but under ten times. CDR3 sequence (DNA): TGTGCCAGCAGTTTGACCGGGAGGGCAGAGACCCAGTACTTC. It translates to CASSLTGRAETQYF. The chain employs TRBV28 and TRBJ2-5, with 8 bases lining up with TRBD2. The junction had 4 bases not matched to a gene; V was cut back by 3 bases and J by 4 bases. Germline lookup yields CDR1 MDHEN and CDR2 SYDVKM. The CDR3 is made up of 14 amino acids.

J is TRBJ2-3 and V is TRBV6-5; 7 nucleotides align to TRBD2. CDR1 and CDR2 from the germline V gene are MNHEY and SVGAGI. The V and J ends lost 6 bases and 3 bases, in that order; junction bases with no gene match: 9. CDR3 length equals 15 residues. The CDR3 sequence is CASSRGLVSTDTQYF. The CDR3 nucleotides read TGTGCCAGCAGCCGCGGACTAGTATCTACAGATACGCAGTATTTT.

This rearrangement joins TRBV11-2 to TRBJ2-3, with 11 nucleotides matching TRBD2. The junction had 4 bases not matched to a gene; V was cut back by 1 base and J by 4 bases. Per germline, CDR1 SGHAT and CDR2 FQNNGV. The CDR3 spans 16 residues. CDR3 DNA sequence: TGTGCCAGCAGCTTAGTTAGCGGGGGGGTGCCAGATACGCAGTATTTT. The encoded protein is CASSLVSGGVPDTQYF.

This clonotype was observed a few times. The chain uses TRBV20-1 and TRBJ2-3; D ambiguous. CDR3 length equals 11 residues. Trimming pared 6 bases from V and 9 bases from J, leaving 13 bases between. The germline CDR1 and CDR2 sequences are DFQATT and SNEGSKA (reference sequence). The CDR3 DNA sequence: TGCAGTGCCAAGAACTCAGTAACGCAGTATTTT. This encodes CSAKNSVTQYF.

This clonotype was observed a few times. This rearrangement joins TRBV27 to TRBJ2-2; D tentatively fits TRBD1 or TRBD2 (6 bases each). This CDR3 spans 15 amino acids. Trimming left V 3 bases short and J 3 bases short, with 11 bases between. Germline-derived CDR1 and CDR2 are MNHEY and SMNVEV (reference sequence). This CDR3 is CASSFSGADTGELFF. As DNA, the CDR3 is TGTGCCAGCAGTTTTTCGGGGGCTGACACCGGGGAGCTGTTTTTT.

This clonotype was counted a few times. CDR3 sequence (DNA): TGTGCCAGCAGCCAAGAAGGTGGGACAGGGGGAGAGCAGCCCCAGCATTTT. Residues: CASSQEGGTGGEQPQHF. V and J are TRBV4-2 and TRBJ1-5, with TRBD1 matching over 11 bases. The germline CDR1 and CDR2 sequences are LGHNA and YNFKEQ. The CDR3 contains 17 residues. J was trimmed by 7 bases and V by 0 bases; bases with no gene match: 8.

This sequence joins TRBV29-1 and TRBJ2-3, with 8 nucleotides matching TRBD2. V dropped 7 bases and J dropped 2; count of bases not matched to a gene: 8. There are 14 residues in the CDR3. CDR1 and CDR2 (germline): SQVTM, ANQGSEA. As DNA, the CDR3 is TGCAGCGCCCAACGGACTAGCCTCACAGATACGCAGTATTTT. Amino acid sequence: CSAQRTSLTDTQYF.

The chain links TRBV7-9 to TRBJ1-5; D is uncertain. Trimming took 1 base from V and 0 from J, leaving 10 bases between them. Per germline, CDR1 SEHNR and CDR2 FQNEAQ (reference sequence). The CDR3 contains 16 residues. The CDR3 loop reads CASSLVAGYSNQPQHF. CDR3 bases: TGTGCCAGCAGCTTAGTCGCAGGATATAGCAATCAGCCCCAGCATTTT.

This clonotype was observed a few times. CDR3 residues: CASSPRGLAGIQETQYF. CDR3 coding DNA: TGTGCCAGCAGCCCGAGAGGACTAGCGGGAATTCAAGAGACCCAGTACTTC. This sequence joins TRBV13 and TRBJ2-5; TRBD2 agrees at 12 bases. Losses at the gene ends were 5 bases for V and 2 bases for J; bases not matched to a gene: 9. CDR1 PRHDT and CDR2 FYEKMQ come from the germline V gene (reference sequence). CDR3 length: 17 residues.

This clonotype was found a few times. This rearrangement joins TRBV6-4 to TRBJ2-1; 10 positions match TRBD2. The CDR3 consists of 16 residues. Germline-derived CDR1 and CDR2 are MRHNA and SNTAGT. V trimming: 2 bases; J trimming: 3 bases; junction bases outside the gene matches: 4. In DNA, the CDR3 is TGTGCCAGCAGTGACGACGAGCGGGGGGGCTACAATGAGCAGTTCTTC. Protein product: CASSDDERGGYNEQFF.